The T cell receptor beta chain under discussion was sequenced for a study of CD8 T cells in ankylosing spondylitis. Whole-study results and caveats: The authors reported significant enrichment of disease-linked clones in matched ankylosing spondylitis synovial fluid. CD8+ cells made up the disease-linked clones, which were relatively rare in peripheral blood. Made up of several highly homologous variants, a TCR beta motif appeared characteristic of ankylosing spondylitis blood.

The CDR3 runs 14 residues. Deletions cut 5 bases from V and 0 bases from J, with 7 bases between. Germline V gene sequence: CDR1 LNHNV, CDR2 YYDKDF (reference sequence). TCRdb independently ran MiXCR on the 5' RACE reads; one entry per CDR3 protein. Of 700,000 to 850,000 distinct CDR3 sequences listed, about an eighth are singletons. The sample holds many counts of this clonotype. Its antigen remains unidentified. This TCR derives from a male donor with ankylosing spondylitis. V gene TRBV15 combines with J gene TRBJ2-2; maybe TRBD2 (5 bases). The sample comprised blood, either unsorted or a sorted T cell fraction (not recorded which). The CDR3 DNA sequence: TGTGCCACCAGCGAACTAGCGAACACCGGGGAGCTGTTTTTT. It encodes CATSELANTGELFF.